Sequencing of this T cell receptor (beta chain) was carried out in a study of radiotherapy plus CTLA-4 blockade in lung cancer (dated by TCRdb to 2016 to 2019). In the study overall: Among enrolled patients, 15% to 20% had an objective response and about 30% reached disease control. The research as a whole found: Early dynamic changes in blood T cell clones, together with increased serum interferon-beta after radiation, were reported as the strongest predictors of response. After treatment with radiotherapy and ipilimumab, TCR clones that came from tumors expanded in the peripheral blood.

The study evaluated CTLA-4 blockade (ipilimumab) given together with focal radiation therapy in patients who had chemo-refractory metastatic non-small-cell lung cancer. Library creation used the immunoSEQ multiplex PCR assay. TCRdb stores this immuneACCESS table with in-frame sequences only. Part of the clones is absent; in the studies checked, under half of the shortfall reflects unresolved V genes, and no reason is known for the rest. This sample lists about 98,000 clones; 82% were detected once. Around 3% of the sample is held by the ten biggest clonotypes. About this clone: What antigen it recognizes has not been identified. No much larger clonotype is one base removed from it; base qualities were not supplied.

Taken from cysteine to phenylalanine, the CDR3 has 16 residues. Left in the record is the CDR3 DNA by itself, 48 bases read in frame from the first base. The germline V gene provides CDR1 SGHNT and CDR2 YENEEA. Compared with germline, V lacks 4 bases and J lacks 3 bases; bases without a gene match: 9. The sequenced sample was peripheral blood, obtained from a patient treated with radiotherapy plus ipilimumab. The rearrangement combines TRBV11-3 with TRBJ2-1; 7 middle bases align to TRBD2. The TCR sequence derives from a human donor with non-small cell lung cancer who had a partial response to radiotherapy plus ipilimumab. This receptor has the CDR3 CASSSQRDRGYNEQFF. Read as DNA, the sequence is TGTGCCAGCAGCTCACAGCGGGACCGGGGCTACAATGAGCAGTTCTTC. The entire variable domain, with the stretches around the CDR3 drawn from the reference TRBV11-3 and TRBJ2-1 proteins, is EAGVVQSPRYKIIEKKQPVAFWCNPISGHNTLYWYLQNLGQGPELLIRYENEEAVDDSQLPKDRFSAERLKGVDSTLKIQPAELGDSAVYLCASSSQRDRGYNEQFFGPGTRLTVL.